The source of this T cell receptor beta chain is a study of early T cells in non-severe SARS-CoV-2 infection. The CDR3 sequence is 16 residues long. V shed 1 base and J shed 2 bases, with 14 bases lying between them. Germline V gives CDR1 KGHSH, CDR2 LQKENI. TCRdb re-called the 5' RACE reads with MiXCR, one entry per CDR3 protein. Altogether 80,000 to 100,000 distinct CDR3 sequences are present, about an eighth being singletons, with the ten largest covering 6.5% to 8.5%. The sample consisted of whole blood. V and J are TRBV18 and TRBJ1-2; no firm D call. The clonotype originates from an adult who was a healthcare worker with PCR-confirmed SARS-CoV-2 infection or an uninfected control (not recorded which). The CDR3 reads CASSPRAGSENYGYTF. CDR3 bases: TGTGCCAGCTCACCACGGGCAGGCAGTGAGAACTATGGCTACACCTTC. Variable domain in full (rest from reference TRBV18 and TRBJ1-2): NAGVMQNPRHLVRRRGQEARLRCSPMKGHSHVYWYRQLPEEGLKFMVYLQKENIIDESGMPKERFSAEFPKEGPSILRIQQVVRGDSAAYFCASSPRAGSENYGYTFGSGTRLTVV.